The 23 T cell receptor beta chains below all came from one sample that was sequenced in a study of Graves' ophthalmopathy and Graves' hyperthyroidism. As the template, RNA transcripts were used to amplify TCR beta CDR3 regions. Scientists carried out first-round RT-PCR using HTBI primers and then a second-round multiplex PCR. From the multiplex PCR reads, TCRdb called clonotypes with MiXCR, one entry per CDR3 protein. The sample has around 660,000 distinct CDR3 sequences, roughly two fifths seen once. Sequencing was done on a sample of peripheral blood. The source of these receptors is an adult man with Graves' ophthalmopathy.

This clonotype has ten or more counts. The rearrangement uses TRBV29-1 and TRBJ1-2, with D perhaps matching TRBD1 (6 bases). The CDR3 is 12 amino acids. Germline CDR1 is SQVTM and CDR2 is ANQGSEA. V lost 5 bases to trimming and J lost 4 bases, with 11 bases between them. This chain's CDR3 is CSVPTGLYGYTF. The CDR3 coding sequence is TGCAGCGTTCCGACAGGTCTCTATGGCTACACCTTC.

The rearrangement links TRBV4-3 to TRBJ2-1; 9 nucleotides match TRBD2. Trimming at V came to 1 base and at J to 8 bases, leaving 12 bases not matched to a gene. Germline CDR1 reads LGHNA; CDR2 reads YSLEER. The CDR3 is 17 amino acids. CDR3 amino acids: CASSQVLAGILRDEQFF. The CDR3 region has the DNA TGCGCCAGCAGCCAAGTACTAGCGGGCATCCTCCGGGATGAGCAGTTCTTC.

This clonotype was detected only a few times. The chain joins TRBV6-5 to TRBJ2-6; either TRBD1 or TRBD2 may fit D (6 bases each). In germline, CDR1 is MNHEY, CDR2 SVGAGI. Trimming cost V 3 bases and J 0 bases, with 15 bases left between them. The CDR3 loop spans 18 amino acids. The CDR3, as DNA: TGTGCCAGCAGTTATTCCGGGGGCCCCAGCTCTGGGGCCAACGTCCTGACTTTC. Its protein product is CASSYSGGPSSGANVLTF.

The chain joins TRBV13 to TRBJ2-7; a possible D gene is TRBD2 (6 bases). V lost 5 bases, J lost 0 bases, and 17 bases lay in between. The CDR3 runs to 16 residues. Germline CDR1 is PRHDT and CDR2 is FYEKMQ (reference sequence). CDR3: CASSRGMMKRSYEQYF. In DNA, the CDR3 is TGTGCCAGCAGCCGGGGGATGATGAAGCGCTCCTACGAGCAGTACTTC.

V gene TRBV2 combines with J gene TRBJ2-1; D gene uncertain. This CDR3 contains 10 residues. CDR1 is SNHLY and CDR2 is FYNNEI in the germline V gene. The ends were cut back, 6 bases at V and 8 bases at J, with 5 bases in the middle. CDR3 DNA sequence: TGTGCCAGCAGGGGTCATGAGCAGTTCTTC. Its translation: CASRGHEQFF.

The V call is TRBV2, the J call TRBJ1-5; the match to TRBD1 covers 8 bases. Germline values: CDR1 SNHLY, CDR2 FYNNEI. The CDR3 extends over 13 amino acids. The ends lost 6 bases at V and 14 bases at J; junction bases unmatched: 12. Here the CDR3 DNA reads TGTGCCAGCAGCGAGGGACAGGAGGCCCACGAGCATTTT. This codes for CASSEGQEAHEHF.

There are a few counts of this clonotype. It differs at one base from a far larger clone, so likely a read error. This chain uses TRBV7-8 with TRBJ2-5; D tentatively fits TRBD1 or TRBD2 (5 bases each). Trimming left V 2 bases short and J 4 bases short, with 8 bases between. The CDR3 is made up of 13 amino acids. From germline, CDR1 is SGHVS and CDR2 FQNEAQ. The CDR3: CASSLRGVETQYF. The CDR3 region has the DNA TGTGCCAGCAGCTTAAGAGGGGTAGAGACCCAGTACTTC.

The V and J genes are TRBV29-1 and TRBJ1-5, with TRBD1 identical over 8 bases. CDR1 is SQVTM, CDR2 ANQGSEA, per germline. This CDR3 comprises 14 residues. The CDR3 is CSGAGTGPNQPQHF. CDR3 DNA sequence: TGCAGTGGTGCCGGGACAGGACCCAATCAGCCCCAGCATTTT.

A single count supports this clonotype. This may come from a read error, since a much larger clone is one base off. DNA of the CDR3: TGTGCCGGCAGTGACAGGGGGGTAATGAACACTGAAGCTTTCTTT. Its translation is CAGSDRGVMNTEAFF. V usage is TRBV2 and J usage is TRBJ1-1, with TRBD1 matching over 9 bases. The germline gives CDR1 SNHLY, CDR2 FYNNEI. This CDR3 is 15 amino acids long.

The chain couples TRBV24-1 to TRBJ1-1; D is perhaps TRBD1 (5 bases). From germline, CDR1 is KGHDR and CDR2 SFDVKD. There are 14 residues in the CDR3. The V end lost 0 bases, the J end lost 7 bases, and 11 bases lay between the germline ends. The CDR3 nucleotides are TGTGCCACCAGTGATTTGACCGGGGACGGTGAAGCTTTCTTT. Residues: CATSDLTGDGEAFF.

This clonotype was detected ten times or more. The chain has TRBV18 and TRBJ2-5; D not resolved. CDR1 and CDR2 from the germline V gene are KGHSH and LQKENI. The CDR3 covers 13 residues. With 0 bases removed from V and 4 bases from J, the gap between germline ends came to 6 bases. The CDR3 DNA is TGTGCCAGCTCACCACCGTCAAGAGAGACCCAGTACTTC. Its translation is CASSPPSRETQYF.

This chain uses TRBV25-1 with TRBJ2-5; tentatively, D is TRBD1 (6 bases). V was pared by 11 bases and J by 2 bases, with 24 bases between. This CDR3 region has 16 residues. CDR1 MGHDK and CDR2 SYGVNS come from the germline V gene. The DNA of the CDR3 is TGTGCCGGCAAGCAGGGGACGATAGCCCAACAAGAGACCCAGTACTTC. Its protein product is CAGKQGTIAQQETQYF. The full variable domain, in which reference TRBV25-1 and TRBJ2-5 provide the parts outside the CDR3, is EADIYQTPRYLVIGTGKKITLECSQTMGHDKMYWYQQDPGMELHLIHYSYGVNSTEKGDLSSESTVSRIRTEHFPLTLESARPSHTSQYLCAGKQGTIAQQETQYFGPGTRLLVL.

The chain has TRBV11-1 and TRBJ1-4; either TRBD1 or TRBD2 may fit D (5 bases each). The assigned J gene may be wrong: the sequence end matches TRBJ2-3 better. The CDR3 has 15 residues. Germline V CDR1 and CDR2: SGHAT, FQDESV (reference sequence). The CDR3 spells CASSLEGSGGDTQYF. CDR3 nucleotide sequence: TGTGCCAGCAGCTTAGAGGGGAGTGGAGGAGATACGCAGTATTTT.

This chain connects TRBV7-2 to TRBJ2-5, with D perhaps matching TRBD1 (5 bases). The CDR3 is 14 amino acids. Germline CDR1 reads SGHTA; CDR2 reads FQGNSA. V was shortened by 3 bases and J by 9 bases, with 17 bases between the two germline ends. The CDR3 DNA follows: TGTGCCAGCAGCTTTTTGGGCAGGGATCAGCCCCAGTACTTC. Protein product: CASSFLGRDQPQYF. Combining the CDR3 with reference TRBV7-2 and TRBJ2-5 gives the whole variable domain GAGVSQSPSNKVTEKGKDVELRCDPISGHTALYWYRQSLGQGLEFLIYFQGNSAPDKSGLPSDRFSAERTGGSVSTLTIQRTQQEDSAVYLCASSFLGRDQPQYFGPGTRLLVL.

V and J are TRBV7-2 and TRBJ2-3; D is perhaps TRBD1 (6 bases). Between the trimmed V and J ends, which lost 6 bases and 9 bases, there was a span of 13 bases. The CDR3 sequence is 12 residues long. Germline-derived CDR1 and CDR2 are SGHTA and FQGNSA. CDR3 amino acids: CASSPQGITQYF. CDR3 nucleotides: TGTGCCAGCAGTCCGCAGGGGATCACGCAGTATTTT.

The table lists this clonotype with many counts. The genes are TRBV5-8 and TRBJ1-1, with D uncertain. Germline loops: CDR1 SGHTS, CDR2 YDEGEE. This CDR3 contains 16 residues. V lost 2 bases and J 0 bases, leaving 14 bases between the germline ends. The CDR3 sequence: CASSFGTLSMNTEAFF. CDR3 nucleotide sequence: TGTGCCAGCAGCTTTGGAACTTTGAGCATGAACACTGAAGCTTTCTTT.

This clonotype has only one observation. This chain uses TRBV2 with TRBJ1-2; a weak D match, TRBD1 (5 bases). Germline V CDR1 and CDR2: SNHLY, FYNNEI. Trimming took 7 bases from V and 4 from J, leaving 16 bases between them. CDR3 length: 14 amino acids. The CDR3 sequence: CASTGMGRSYGYTF. As DNA, the CDR3 is TGTGCCAGCACCGGGATGGGGCGTAGCTATGGCTACACCTTC.

This clonotype appeared many times. This chain joins TRBV12-3 or TRBV12-4 and TRBJ2-7; 7 bases line up with TRBD2. This CDR3 is built from 13 residues. The V segment lost 3 bases and the J segment 8 bases; nucleotides outside the gene matches: 7. CDR3 nucleotide sequence: TGTGCCAGCAGTTTTGGGACTAATCTCAAGCAGTACTTC. Its translation is CASSFGTNLKQYF.

The sample holds a few counts of this clonotype. The J gene is TRBJ2-2, the V gene TRBV6-6; D not resolved. The V end was cut by 3 bases, the J end by 0 bases, with 8 bases between. Germline loops: CDR1 MNHNY, CDR2 SVGAGI (reference sequence). This CDR3 has 15 residues. This CDR3 reads CASSYLDPNTGELFF. The CDR3 region has the DNA TGTGCCAGCAGTTATCTAGATCCGAACACCGGGGAGCTGTTTTTT.

This clonotype appeared many times. V is TRBV6-5 and J is TRBJ1-6; 7 positions agree with TRBD1. V lost 7 bases to trimming and J lost 8 bases; unmatched junction nucleotides: 11. CDR3 length: 15 residues. The germline V gene has CDR1 MNHEY and CDR2 SVGAGI. CDR3 nucleotide sequence: TGTGCCAGCAACGATCAGGAGGGGGCAGATTCACCCCTCCACTTT. Protein sequence: CASNDQEGADSPLHF.

This clonotype has only a few counts. The V and J genes are TRBV6-2 or TRBV6-3 and TRBJ1-2; 8 bases fit TRBD1. V trimming: 5 bases; J trimming: 8 bases; junction bases outside the gene matches: 7. The CDR3 is 13 amino acids. Per the germline V gene, CDR1 is MNHEY and CDR2 is SVGEGT. The CDR3 here is CASSLQGVGGYTF. CDR3 nucleotide sequence: TGTGCCAGCAGTCTACAGGGGGTAGGAGGCTACACCTTC.

The V call is TRBV7-8, the J call TRBJ1-1; possible D gene TRBD1, 5 bases. The V gene lost 4 bases and the J gene lost 3 bases, with 15 bases spanning the gap. Germline lookup yields CDR1 SGHVS and CDR2 FQNEAQ. This CDR3 is built from 15 residues. CDR3 DNA sequence: TGTGCCAGCAGCTATCGTTTGGGGGGGGACACTGAAGCTTTCTTT. Protein sequence: CASSYRLGGDTEAFF.

The sample holds a few counts of this clonotype. V and J are TRBV10-3 and TRBJ1-6; D is uncertain. Trimming left V 4 bases short and J 7 bases short, with 8 bases between. This CDR3 contains 13 residues. Per germline, CDR1 ENHRY and CDR2 SYGVKD. The CDR3 coding sequence is TGTGCCATCAGTGCCCTTGAGAATTCACCCCTCCACTTT. It codes for CAISALENSPLHF.